The TCR beta chain described here comes from a study of blood T cell repertoires in COVID-19. Looking at the study overall: Samples representing acute and convalescent COVID-19 were sourced from the United States, Italy and Spain.

Measured with immunoSEQ multiplex PCR; TCRdb has only the in-frame clones, and not every one. The sample has a few hundred thousand clones; about 84% are singletons. V was cut by 5 bases and J by 4 bases, with 17 bases left in between. CDR3 length: 15 residues. CDR1 LNHDA and CDR2 SQIVND come from the germline V gene (reference sequence). This sequence originates from a woman in her fifties or sixties with acute or convalescent COVID-19. This chain joins TRBV19 and TRBJ2-5; weak D call: TRBD1 (5 bases). The sample consisted of peripheral blood. DNA for the CDR3: TGTGCCAGTAGTTCTGGACCCAGGGCGTCAGAGACCCAGTACTTC. Amino acid sequence: CASSSGPRASETQYF.